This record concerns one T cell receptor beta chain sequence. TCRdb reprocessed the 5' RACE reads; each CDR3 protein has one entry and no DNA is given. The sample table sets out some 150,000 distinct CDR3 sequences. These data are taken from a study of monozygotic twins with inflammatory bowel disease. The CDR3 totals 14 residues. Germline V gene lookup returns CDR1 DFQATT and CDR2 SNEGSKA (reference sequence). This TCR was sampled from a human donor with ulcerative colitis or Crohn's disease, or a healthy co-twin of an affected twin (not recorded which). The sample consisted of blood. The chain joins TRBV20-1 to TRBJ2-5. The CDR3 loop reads CSARDLRGRETQYF.